The following is a T cell receptor (beta chain) sequence with its context. This sample is part of a study of control samples from healthy donors and cancer patients. Here immunoSEQ multiplex PCR was the method, and the copy in TCRdb shows in-frame clones only, minus some. The sample lists some 140,000 clones, around 85% seen once, with roughly 8.4% in the top ten. CDR1 and CDR2 from the germline V gene are MNHEY and SVGAGI. V gave up 0 bases and J gave up 5 bases; unmatched junction bases: 4. The CDR3 extends over 15 amino acids. Specimen: blood. The chain uses TRBV6-5 and TRBJ2-7; 10 bases align to TRBD1. This receptor was identified in a woman in her twenties or thirties in good health. This CDR3 is CASSYSTGGADEQYF. The CDR3 coding sequence is TGTGCCAGCAGTTACTCGACAGGGGGCGCCGACGAGCAGTACTTC.